The 2 T cell receptor beta chains below come from one sample, sequenced in a study of a mutant IDH1 vaccine in newly diagnosed glioma. Their antigen targets remain unknown. Sequencing used immunoSEQ multiplex PCR; TCRdb keeps in-frame clones, though not all of them. The sample gives about 54,000 clones, around 84% of which show up once; 4.1% is in the top ten. Described time point: week 35, safety follow-up. Vaccination used 300 ug of mutant IDH1 20-mer peptide per dose, with topical imiquimod. The material sequenced was PBMCs, taken from a glioma patient whose treatment included an IDH1 peptide vaccine. Source of these receptors: a woman in her late teens or twenties with glioma.

V gene TRBV19 combines with J gene TRBJ1-2; TRBD1 might be the D (5 bases). This CDR3 contains 14 residues. Germline V gene data show CDR1 as LNHDA and CDR2 as SQIVND (reference sequence). Trimming left V 7 bases short and J 5 bases short, with 17 bases between. The CDR3: CASTLIGEGYGYTF. The CDR3 coding sequence is TGTGCCAGTACCTTAATAGGGGAGGGATATGGCTACACCTTC.

The genes are TRBV7-3 and TRBJ2-5; 8 nucleotides line up with TRBD2. CDR1 and CDR2 (germline): SGHTA, FQGTGA. V trimming: 7 bases; J trimming: 5 bases; junction bases outside the gene matches: 6. CDR3 length: 13 residues. This CDR3 is CASTLREGETQYF. The CDR3 coding sequence is TGTGCCAGCACCCTCCGGGAGGGGGAGACCCAGTACTTC. Together with reference TRBV7-3 and TRBJ2-5, the CDR3 gives the full variable domain: GAGVSQTPSNKVTEKGKYVELRCDPISGHTALYWYRQSLGQGPEFLIYFQGTGAADDSGLPNDRFFAVRPEGSVSTLKIQRTERGDSAVYLCASTLREGETQYFGPGTRLLVL.